This T cell receptor beta chain was recovered during a study of PD-1 blockade in classical Hodgkin lymphoma. Study observations and caveats: Newly diagnosed patients were said to have less baseline TCR diversity than healthy donors did.

Remarks on this clone: Its antigen is not identified.

Trimming took 0 bases from V and 10 from J, leaving 10 bases between them. The CDR3 covers 12 residues. Germline V gene sequence: CDR1 MNHEY, CDR2 SVGAGI. TCRdb keeps only in-frame clones here, not all; method: immunoSEQ multiplex PCR. Of roughly 12,000 clones detected, about 88% appear once; the ten largest clones hold about a third. As for time point: cycle 4 day 1 (C4D1), after less than seven weeks of nivolumab. In every patient, relapse followed autologous stem cell transplantation, while exposure to brentuximab vedotin differed. Thawed PBMCs were the source of CD8+ T cells, obtained through magnetic negative selection.

This chain uses TRBV6-5 with TRBJ2-7; no clear D gene. The sequencing here drew on CD8+ T cells from blood, taken before the fourth cycle of nivolumab. The clonotype comes from a human donor with classical Hodgkin lymphoma. The donor label of this sample is uncertain. The CDR3 sequence is CASSYSKTVQYF. Written as DNA, the CDR3 is TGTGCCAGCAGTTACTCGAAAACAGTACAGTACTTC.